Each of the 14 T cell receptor beta chains below was sequenced from the same sample in a study of beta chain features in type 1 diabetes. Notes on the study in general: TCRB CDR3 length was moderately but significantly reduced in all four CD4+ subsets of Type 1 diabetes patients.

These receptors have no known antigen. The isolated RNA, all of it, was reverse transcribed, so expressed TCRB transcripts were what got sequenced. This table comes from immunoSEQ multiplex PCR, and its TCRdb copy is limited to in-frame clones, with some not included. Of 150,000 to 170,000 clones listed, 9% to 12% are singletons. Sequences were obtained from central memory CD4+ T cells from blood. The receptors were gathered from a man aged 30 to 45 with type 1 diabetes.

The chain links TRBV27 to TRBJ2-6; the D gene is possibly TRBD1 (6 bases). CDR1 is MNHEY and CDR2 is SMNVEV in the germline V gene (reference sequence). The CDR3 contains 17 residues. Deletions cut 4 bases from V and 0 bases from J, with 13 bases between. The chain's CDR3 is CASSSPGHHSGANVLTF. The CDR3 DNA reads TGTGCCAGCAGTTCCCCGGGACACCACTCTGGGGCCAACGTCCTGACTTTC.

This clone has more than one count but fewer than ten. This chain links TRBV29-1 with TRBJ2-3, with 7 bases fitting TRBD2. The V gene end was trimmed by 6 bases and the J gene end by 5 bases; junction bases not matched to a gene: 11. This CDR3 contains 14 residues. The germline gives CDR1 SQVTM, CDR2 ANQGSEA. The CDR3 DNA reads TGCAGCGTCCAACTAGCGCAAGTAGGAGATACGCAGTATTTT. It is translated as CSVQLAQVGDTQYF.

This clone turned up a few times. This chain connects TRBV19 to TRBJ2-1; 9 positions match TRBD2. Germline CDR1 and CDR2: LNHDA and SQIVND (reference sequence). Unmatched junction bases numbered 5, after V lost 3 bases and J lost 5 bases. The CDR3 runs to 15 residues. In nucleotides, the CDR3 is TGTGCCAGTAGTATTTTTAGCGGGAGCAACAATGAGCAGTTCTTC. Amino acids: CASSIFSGSNNEQFF.

CDR3 protein: CASSSPGRGTNEKLFF. CDR3 DNA sequence: TGTGCCAGCAGCTCCCCTGGCCGGGGGACTAATGAAAAACTGTTTTTT. J is TRBJ1-4 and V is TRBV7-9; perhaps TRBD1 as D (5 bases). Germline V CDR1 and CDR2: SEHNR, FQNEAQ (reference sequence). This CDR3 region has 16 residues. With 4 bases removed from V and 2 bases from J, the gap between germline ends came to 14 bases. Filled out from reference TRBV7-9 and TRBJ1-4, the complete variable domain reads DTGVSQNPRHKITKRGQNVTFRCDPISEHNRLYWYRQTLGQGPEFLTYFQNEAQLEKSRLLSDRFSAERPKGSFSTLEIQRTEQGDSAMYLCASSSPGRGTNEKLFFGSGTQLSVL.

J is TRBJ1-2 and V is TRBV5-1; D not resolved. The CDR3 runs 14 residues. Germline CDR1 reads SGHRS; CDR2 reads YFSETQ. V dropped 4 bases and J dropped 4 bases, with 14 bases sitting between them. CDR3 bases: TGCGCCAGCAGCCCCTCGGAGGCGACCTATGGCTACACCTTC. This codes for CASSPSEATYGYTF. Filled out from reference TRBV5-1 and TRBJ1-2, the complete variable domain reads KAGVTQTPRYLIKTRGQQVTLSCSPISGHRSVSWYQQTPGQGLQFLFEYFSETQRNKGNFPGRFSGRQFSNSRSEMNVSTLELGDSALYLCASSPSEATYGYTFGSGTRLTVV.

In nucleotides, the CDR3 is TGTGCCAGCAGCCCACGACAGGGCTCCTACGAGCAGTACTTC. It yields the protein CASSPRQGSYEQYF. This chain links TRBV7-2 with TRBJ2-7; 7 positions agree with TRBD1. The germline V gene encodes CDR1 SGHTA and CDR2 FQGNSA. With V trimmed by 5 bases and J by 0 bases, 4 bases remained unmatched. This CDR3 is 14 amino acids long.

This clone has a handful of counts. The V and J genes are TRBV28 and TRBJ2-4, with unresolved D. This CDR3 spans 13 amino acids. The V gene lost 8 bases and the J gene lost 3 bases, with 11 bases spanning the gap. Germline lookup yields CDR1 MDHEN and CDR2 SYDVKM. Here the CDR3 DNA reads TGTGCCAGCCGAAATCCGGGCAAAAACATTCAGTACTTC. The encoded protein is CASRNPGKNIQYF.

This clone was counted between two and nine times. The V call is TRBV19, the J call TRBJ2-2, with 13 bases identical to TRBD2. Germline trimming cut 7 bases from V and 4 bases from J; bases unmatched to any gene: 9. Germline loops: CDR1 LNHDA, CDR2 SQIVND (reference sequence). The CDR3 is 17 residues long. The CDR3 coding sequence is TGTGCCAGTACCCCCCGACTAGCGGGAGGTCTCACCGGGGAGCTGTTTTTT. This sequence encodes CASTPRLAGGLTGELFF. Combining the CDR3 with reference TRBV19 and TRBJ2-2 gives the whole variable domain DGGITQSPKYLFRKEGQNVTLSCEQNLNHDAMYWYRQDPGQGLRLIYYSQIVNDFQKGDIAEGYSVSREKKESFPLTVTSAQKNPTAFYLCASTPRLAGGLTGELFFGEGSRLTVL.

This chain uses TRBV4-3 with TRBJ2-1; 10 positions agree with TRBD2. The germline V gene encodes CDR1 LGHNA and CDR2 YSLEER. Unmatched junction bases numbered 11, after V lost 0 bases and J lost 0 bases. This CDR3 has 20 amino acids. CDR3 coding DNA: TGCGCCAGCAGCCAAGAACTAAGCTTTAGGACTAGCGGCTCCTACAATGAGCAGTTCTTC. Protein sequence: CASSQELSFRTSGSYNEQFF.

This clone turned up a few times. This sequence joins TRBV11-2 and TRBJ2-7; 11 nucleotides align to TRBD1. J gave up 4 bases and V 5 bases, and 7 bases lay outside the gene matches. Germline loops: CDR1 SGHAT, CDR2 FQNNGV. CDR3 length equals 15 residues. The CDR3 here is CASSPGQGVGYEQYF. CDR3 coding DNA: TGTGCCAGCAGCCCGGGACAGGGGGTGGGGTACGAGCAGTACTTC.

The sample holds a few counts of this clone. This chain uses TRBV5-1 with TRBJ1-4; possible D gene TRBD1, 6 bases. Germline V gives CDR1 SGHRS, CDR2 YFSETQ. The CDR3 loop spans 14 amino acids. Trimming cost V 2 bases and J 4 bases, with 9 bases left between them. Written as DNA, the CDR3 is TGCGCCAGCAGCTTTACAGGGAGTAATGAAAAACTGTTTTTT. Encoded protein: CASSFTGSNEKLFF.

The V and J genes are TRBV29-1 and TRBJ2-1, with D perhaps TRBD2 (6 bases). This CDR3 contains 13 residues. Germline V gene sequence: CDR1 SQVTM, CDR2 ANQGSEA. Trimming took off 7 bases at V and 3 bases at J, with 13 bases between the two ends. The CDR3 DNA is TGCAGCGGGTCCGAGACTAGCTACAATGAGCAGTTCTTC. It encodes CSGSETSYNEQFF.

This clone was seen more than once but under ten times. The rearrangement joins TRBV6-5 to TRBJ2-7; 11 positions agree with TRBD2. The CDR3 loop spans 15 amino acids. Germline CDR1 is MNHEY and CDR2 is SVGAGI. Trimming took 4 bases from V and 6 from J; bases not matched to a gene: 8. The DNA for the CDR3 is TGTGCCAGCAGTTCCCTAGCGGGAGGCTCCCCCGAGCAGTACTTC. Translating it yields CASSSLAGGSPEQYF.

This clone occurred a few times. The gene calls are TRBV7-2 and TRBJ2-5, with 10 bases identical to TRBD2. The CDR3 has 14 residues. Trimming at V came to 5 bases and at J to 4 bases, leaving 4 bases not matched to a gene. Germline V lookup: CDR1 SGHTA, CDR2 FQGNSA. CDR3 nucleotide sequence: TGTGCCAGCAGCCTCGGGACTAGCGTAGAGACCCAGTACTTC. Its translation is CASSLGTSVETQYF.